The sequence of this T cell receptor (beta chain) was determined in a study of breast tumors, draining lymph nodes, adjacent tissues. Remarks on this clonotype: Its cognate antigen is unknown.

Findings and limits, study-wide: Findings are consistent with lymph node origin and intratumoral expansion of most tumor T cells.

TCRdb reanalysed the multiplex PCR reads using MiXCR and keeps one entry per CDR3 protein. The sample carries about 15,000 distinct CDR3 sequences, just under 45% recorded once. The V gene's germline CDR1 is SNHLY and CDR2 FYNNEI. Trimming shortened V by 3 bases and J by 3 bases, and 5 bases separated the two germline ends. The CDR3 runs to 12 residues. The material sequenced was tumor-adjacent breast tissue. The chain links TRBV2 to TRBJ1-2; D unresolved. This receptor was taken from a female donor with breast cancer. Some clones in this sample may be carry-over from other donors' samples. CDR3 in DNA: TGTGCCAGCAGTGAGAACGACTATGGCTACACCTTC. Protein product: CASSENDYGYTF.